This is a list of T cell receptor beta chains from one sample in a study of T cells in Graves' hyperthyroidism and ophthalmopathy. Each CDR3 protein is one row after TCRdb ran MiXCR on the multiplex PCR reads. Here the sample spans hundreds of thousands of distinct CDR3 sequences, about 15% being singletons. Sequencing input: blood. These receptors were taken from a woman between 45 and 65 years old with Graves' ophthalmopathy. CDR3s include the opening cysteine and the closing phenylalanine or tryptophan.

j_call: TRBJ1-1; v_call: TRBV6-5; cdr3_aa: CASSYEGYAEAFF
j_call: TRBJ2-5; v_call: TRBV5-1; cdr3_aa: CASSTGGLAGERETQYF
j_call: TRBJ2-1; v_call: TRBV7-6; cdr3_aa: CASSPWTSGRANFYNEQFF
j_call: TRBJ2-7; v_call: TRBV4-1; cdr3_aa: CASSQVSGESYEQYF
j_call: TRBJ1-5; v_call: TRBV7-2; cdr3_aa: CASSLFRVEQPQHF
j_call: TRBJ1-2; v_call: TRBV28; cdr3_aa: CASSSGQGGQEGGYTF
j_call: TRBJ1-5; v_call: TRBV10-3; cdr3_aa: CAISESTQSNQPQHF
j_call: TRBJ1-5; v_call: TRBV30; cdr3_aa: CAWSLMAGGNNQPQHF
j_call: TRBJ1-5; v_call: TRBV20-1; cdr3_aa: CSAIAVVGNQPQHF
j_call: TRBJ2-5; v_call: TRBV6-2/TRBV6-3; cdr3_aa: CASSYGFGREETQYF
j_call: TRBJ1-5; v_call: TRBV7-8; cdr3_aa: CASSLADKQYSNQPQHF
j_call: TRBJ1-5; v_call: TRBV10-3; cdr3_aa: CATGTKSNQPQHF